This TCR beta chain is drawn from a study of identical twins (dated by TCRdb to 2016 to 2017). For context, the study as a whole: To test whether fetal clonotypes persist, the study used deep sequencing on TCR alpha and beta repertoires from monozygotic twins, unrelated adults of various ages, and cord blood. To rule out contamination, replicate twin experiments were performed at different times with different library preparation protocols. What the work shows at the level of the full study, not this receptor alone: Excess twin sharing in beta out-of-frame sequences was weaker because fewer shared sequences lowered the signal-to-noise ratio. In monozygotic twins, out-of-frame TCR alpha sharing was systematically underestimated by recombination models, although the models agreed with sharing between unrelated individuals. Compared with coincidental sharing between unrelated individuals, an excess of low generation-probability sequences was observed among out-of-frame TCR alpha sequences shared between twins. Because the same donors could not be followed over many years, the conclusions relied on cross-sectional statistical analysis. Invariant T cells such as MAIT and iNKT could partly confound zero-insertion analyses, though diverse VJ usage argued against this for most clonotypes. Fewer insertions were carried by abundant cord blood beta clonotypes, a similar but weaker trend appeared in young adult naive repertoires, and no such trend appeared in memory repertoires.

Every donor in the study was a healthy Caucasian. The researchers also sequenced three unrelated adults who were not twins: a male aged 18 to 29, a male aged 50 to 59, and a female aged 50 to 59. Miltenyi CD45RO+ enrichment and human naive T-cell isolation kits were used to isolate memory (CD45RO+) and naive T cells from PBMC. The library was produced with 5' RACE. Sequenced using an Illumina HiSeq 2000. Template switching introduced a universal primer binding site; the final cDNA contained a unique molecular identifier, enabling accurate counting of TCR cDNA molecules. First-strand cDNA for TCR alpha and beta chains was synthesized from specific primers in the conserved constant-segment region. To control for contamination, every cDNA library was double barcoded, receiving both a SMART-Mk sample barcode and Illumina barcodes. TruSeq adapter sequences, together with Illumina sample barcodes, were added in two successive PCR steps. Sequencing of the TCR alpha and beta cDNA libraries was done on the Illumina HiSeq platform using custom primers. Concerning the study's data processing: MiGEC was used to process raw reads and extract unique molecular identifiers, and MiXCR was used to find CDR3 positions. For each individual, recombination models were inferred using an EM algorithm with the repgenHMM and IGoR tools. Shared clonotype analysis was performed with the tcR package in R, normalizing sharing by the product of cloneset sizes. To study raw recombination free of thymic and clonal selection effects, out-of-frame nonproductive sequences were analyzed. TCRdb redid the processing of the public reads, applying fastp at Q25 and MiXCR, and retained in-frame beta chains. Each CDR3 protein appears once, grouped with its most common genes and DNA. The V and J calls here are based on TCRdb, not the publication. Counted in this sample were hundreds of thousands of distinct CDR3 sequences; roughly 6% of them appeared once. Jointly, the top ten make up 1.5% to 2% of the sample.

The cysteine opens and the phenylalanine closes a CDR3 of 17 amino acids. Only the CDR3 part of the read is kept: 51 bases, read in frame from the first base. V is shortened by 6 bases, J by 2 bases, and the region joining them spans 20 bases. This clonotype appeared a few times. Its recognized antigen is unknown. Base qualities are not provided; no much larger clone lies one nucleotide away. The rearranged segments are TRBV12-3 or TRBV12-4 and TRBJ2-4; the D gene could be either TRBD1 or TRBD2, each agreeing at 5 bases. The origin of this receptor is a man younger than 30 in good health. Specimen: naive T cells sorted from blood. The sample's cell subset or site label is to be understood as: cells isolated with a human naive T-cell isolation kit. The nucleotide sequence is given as TGTGCCAGCAGCCCCAAGGGACGATACGGGTCCAAAAACATTCAGTACTTC. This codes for CASSPKGRYGSKNIQYF.